This entry describes one T cell receptor (beta chain). What this receptor recognizes is not known. No much larger clone is present one base from it, and per-base qualities are unavailable. Trimming takes 0 bases from V and 8 bases from J, and the germline ends sit 17 bases apart. The germline V gene encodes CDR1 SGDLS and CDR2 YYNGEE. Taken from cysteine to phenylalanine, the CDR3 has 15 residues. The only DNA kept is the CDR3, 45 bases in frame from the first base. This sample was included in a study of CD8 T cells in Susac syndrome (dated by TCRdb to between 2018 and 2021). In the study overall: Of the Susac syndrome patients who were sequenced, six had clinically active disease and eight or nine were in clinical remission. The study used repertoire sequencing to test whether antigen drove CD8+ T cell activation and differentiation in Susac syndrome. Clonality of the CD8+ T cell repertoire was compared between around eleven healthy donors, approximately 14 Susac syndrome patients and roughly 15 multiple sclerosis patients. At blood withdrawal, Susac syndrome patients were either therapy-naive, taking corticosteroids (in some cases with IVIg as well), or taking IVIg alone. The paper as a whole reports these results and caveats: The study acknowledged that relatively few individuals were included in the TCR sequencing and HLA analysis. Around 16 and five Susac-specific public clones were found in the total CD8+ and CD8+ TEMRA repertoires, respectively. Susac syndrome CD8+ repertoires showed clonal expansion, highest in CD8+ TEMRA cells and greater in clinically active than remitting patients.

Peripheral blood CD8+ and CD4+ T cells from healthy donors, Susac syndrome patients and multiple sclerosis patients were profiled by high-throughput TCR beta sequencing. Recently defined diagnostic criteria for definite or probable disease were met by the Susac syndrome patients. CD8+ TEMRA cells were enriched by FACS, while bulk CD8+ and CD4+ T cells were purified by magnetic negative isolation. Blood was collected in EDTA tubes and processed within 24 hours, with PBMCs isolated through density gradient centrifugation. PBMCs intended for TCR sequencing were cryopreserved in liquid nitrogen and were subsequently thawed in a 37 degrees C water bath. A purity of at least 90% was achieved for sorted or isolated CD4+, CD8+ and CD8+ TEMRA cells. RNA was extracted using the RNeasy kit, and roughly 0.5 to 1 microgram was reverse transcribed with random hexamers. TCR beta CDR3 regions were amplified with the immunoSEQ multiplex PCR assay covering 54 Vbeta and 13 Jbeta segments. PCR amplification bias was corrected using a synthetic template baseline for primer optimization and computational correction. From the authors' description of their analysis: Reads were assigned to V, D and J genes according to IMGT and analyzed in immunoSEQ Analyzer, with only productive sequences retained. Clonality was computed as one minus Shannon entropy normalized by log2 of the number of productive unique sequences. For each patient and control, public and private clones were evaluated among the 100 most prevalent clones. A clone was defined as Susac-specific if it was absent from the healthy and MS cohorts, from over a thousand published viral clones and from other ImmuneACCESS disease sequences. TCRdb handled the public reads itself, with Q25 trimming in fastp and clone calling in MiXCR, and kept productive beta chains. Each record represents a unique CDR3 protein, reported with the most common genes and DNA among its rows. These V and J calls originate from TCRdb's pipeline instead of the authors' own analysis. The sample profile shows 95,000 to 150,000 distinct CDR3 sequences; just under 95% of them were found once. The top ten hold about 0.28% of the sample.

The rearrangement combines TRBV9 with TRBJ1-2, and possibly TRBD1, on 5 matching bases. This clonotype originated in a human donor with Susac syndrome. Sample: CD8+ T cells from PBMCs. The CDR3: CASSVGPSGGSGYTF. The sequenced DNA: TGTGCCAGCAGCGTAGGCCCCTCTGGGGGGAGCGGCTACACCTTC.